The source of this T cell receptor (beta chain) is a study of T-cell reconstitution after alpha-beta-depleted transplantation in children. In its sample, this clonotype was seen a few times. The antigen is not known. An end of the junction differs from the germline gene, which may be a read error. CDR1 and CDR2 (germline): SGHAT, FQNNGV. This CDR3 spans 16 amino acids. Study outcomes and limitations: Diversity and T-cell counts at one year after transplant derived mostly from new T cells. Some patients owed their high day-60 TCRbeta diversity to surviving recipient T cells and thymic progenitors. The study reportedly traced alpha-beta T cells about two months after transplant to several hundred expanded graft clones.

The TCRbeta library was prepared with unique molecular identifiers. MiXCR, applied by TCRdb to the PCR reads, yields one record per CDR3 protein. The sample has under 150,000 distinct CDR3 sequences, roughly 10% seen once. This TCR was recovered from a girl less than two years old who had a stem cell transplant for combined immunodeficiency, so the T cells may come from the graft donor. The chain combines TRBV11-2 with TRBJ2-7; possibly TRBD2 for D (6 bases). This specimen consisted of PBMCs, mostly from graft donor cells, obtained 180 days after TCRalphabeta/CD19-depleted stem cell transplant. CDR3 amino acids: CASSLDGGWNDYEQYF. The DNA for the CDR3 is TGTGCCAGCAGCCTAGATGGAGGGTGGAACGACTACGAGCAGTACTTC.